This T cell receptor beta chain was identified in a study of shared clonotypes between healthy human individuals. Study in general: The donor pool was made up of a couple of women and a few men aged 18 to 49. General observations from the study: The researchers took only blood, and tissue repertoires probably look different.

With V trimmed by 4 bases and J by 4 bases, 8 bases remained unmatched. The length of the CDR3 is 17 residues. Looked up from germline, CDR1 is MGHRA and CDR2 is YSYEKL. For this clone: Its antigen is not known.

Produced via immunoSEQ multiplex PCR; TCRdb's table is partial and in-frame only. The sample lists about half a million clones; around 79% were seen once. The rearrangement links TRBV4-1 to TRBJ2-1; 12 nucleotides agree with TRBD2. This TCR was sampled from a woman in her 40s in good health. Some clones in this sample may be carry-over from other donors' samples. The source material was PBMCs. CDR3: CASSRGLAGHYYNEQFF. The CDR3, as DNA: TGCGCCAGCAGCCGAGGACTAGCGGGACATTATTACAATGAGCAGTTCTTC.